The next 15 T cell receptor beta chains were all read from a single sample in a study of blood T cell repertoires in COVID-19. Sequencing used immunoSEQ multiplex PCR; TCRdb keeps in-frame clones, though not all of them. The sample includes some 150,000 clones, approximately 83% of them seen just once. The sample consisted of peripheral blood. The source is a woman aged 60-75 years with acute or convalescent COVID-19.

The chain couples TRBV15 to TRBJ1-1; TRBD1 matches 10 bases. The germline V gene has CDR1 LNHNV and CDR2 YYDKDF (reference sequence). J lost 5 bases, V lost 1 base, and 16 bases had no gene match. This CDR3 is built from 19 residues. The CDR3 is CATSRAPPGTGELGTEAFF. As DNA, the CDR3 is TGTGCCACCAGCAGAGCCCCTCCCGGGACAGGGGAATTGGGAACTGAAGCTTTCTTT.

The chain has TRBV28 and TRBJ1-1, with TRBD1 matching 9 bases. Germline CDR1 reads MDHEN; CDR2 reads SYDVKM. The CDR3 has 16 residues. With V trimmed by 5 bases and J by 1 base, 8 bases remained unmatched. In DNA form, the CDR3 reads TGTGCCAGCAGTACATGGGACAGGGTGAAGAACACTGAAGCTTTCTTT. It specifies CASSTWDRVKNTEAFF.

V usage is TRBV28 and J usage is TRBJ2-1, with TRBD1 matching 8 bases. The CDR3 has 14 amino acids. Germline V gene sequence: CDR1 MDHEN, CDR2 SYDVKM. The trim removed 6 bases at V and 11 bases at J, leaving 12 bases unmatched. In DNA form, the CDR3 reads TGTGCCAGCAGACAAAGCCCGGGACAGGAGAAGCAGTTCTTC. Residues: CASRQSPGQEKQFF.

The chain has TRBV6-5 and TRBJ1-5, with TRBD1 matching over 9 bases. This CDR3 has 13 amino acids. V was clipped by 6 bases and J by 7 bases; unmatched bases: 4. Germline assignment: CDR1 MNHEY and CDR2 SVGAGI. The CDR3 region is CASSRDRDQPQHF. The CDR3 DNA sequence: TGTGCCAGCAGCCGGGACAGGGACCAGCCCCAGCATTTT.

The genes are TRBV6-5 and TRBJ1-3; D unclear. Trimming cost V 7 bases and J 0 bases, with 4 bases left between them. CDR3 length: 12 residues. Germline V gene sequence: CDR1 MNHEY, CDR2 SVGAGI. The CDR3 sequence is CASKSSGNTIYF. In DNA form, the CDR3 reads TGTGCCAGCAAGAGCTCTGGAAACACCATATATTTT.

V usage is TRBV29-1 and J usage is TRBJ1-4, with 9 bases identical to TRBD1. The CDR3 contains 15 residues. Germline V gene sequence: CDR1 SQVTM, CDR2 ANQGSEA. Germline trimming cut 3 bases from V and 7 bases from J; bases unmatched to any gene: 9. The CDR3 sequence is CSVDIAGTGLEKLFF. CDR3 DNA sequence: TGCAGCGTTGACATAGCCGGGACAGGGCTTGAAAAACTGTTTTTT. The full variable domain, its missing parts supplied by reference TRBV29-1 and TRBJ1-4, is SAVISQKPSRDICQRGTSLTIQCQVDSQVTMMFWYRQQPGQSLTLIATANQGSEATYESGFVIDKFPISRPNLTFSTLTVSNMSPEDSSIYLCSVDIAGTGLEKLFFGSGTQLSVL.

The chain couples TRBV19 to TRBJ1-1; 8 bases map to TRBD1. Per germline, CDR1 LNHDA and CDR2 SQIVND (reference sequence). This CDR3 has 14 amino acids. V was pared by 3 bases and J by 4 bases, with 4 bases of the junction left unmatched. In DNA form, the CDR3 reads TGTGCCAGTAGTATCTACAGGGGGGGCACTGAAGCTTTCTTT. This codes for CASSIYRGGTEAFF.

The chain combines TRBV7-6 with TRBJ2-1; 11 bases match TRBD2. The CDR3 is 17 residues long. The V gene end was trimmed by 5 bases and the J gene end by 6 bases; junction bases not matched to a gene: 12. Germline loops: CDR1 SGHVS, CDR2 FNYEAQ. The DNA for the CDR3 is TGTGCCAGCAGCCCATTACTAGCGGGAGATCTGGGCAATGAGCAGTTCTTC. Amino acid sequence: CASSPLLAGDLGNEQFF.

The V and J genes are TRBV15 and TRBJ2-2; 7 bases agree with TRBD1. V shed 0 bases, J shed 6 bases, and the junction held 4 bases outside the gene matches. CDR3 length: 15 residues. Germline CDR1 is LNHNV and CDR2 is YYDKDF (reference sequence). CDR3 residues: CATSREYQGAGELFF. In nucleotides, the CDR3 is TGTGCCACCAGCAGAGAATACCAGGGGGCCGGGGAGCTGTTTTTT.

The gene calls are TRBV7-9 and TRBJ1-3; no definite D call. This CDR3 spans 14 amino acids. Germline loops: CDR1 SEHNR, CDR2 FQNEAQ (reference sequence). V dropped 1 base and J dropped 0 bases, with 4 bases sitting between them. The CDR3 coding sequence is TGTGCCAGCAGCTTAGGACTCTCTGGAAACACCATATATTTT. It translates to CASSLGLSGNTIYF.

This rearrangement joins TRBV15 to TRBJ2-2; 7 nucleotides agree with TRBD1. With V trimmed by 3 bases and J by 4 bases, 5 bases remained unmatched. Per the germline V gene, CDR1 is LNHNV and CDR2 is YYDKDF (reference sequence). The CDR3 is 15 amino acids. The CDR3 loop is CATSSLGGSTGELFF. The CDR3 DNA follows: TGTGCCACCAGCAGTCTAGGGGGCAGCACCGGGGAGCTGTTTTTT.

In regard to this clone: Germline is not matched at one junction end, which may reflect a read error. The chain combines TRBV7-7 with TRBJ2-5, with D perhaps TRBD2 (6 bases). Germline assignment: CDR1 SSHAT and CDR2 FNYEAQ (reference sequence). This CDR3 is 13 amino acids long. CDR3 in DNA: TGTGCTAGCAGCCCGAGACTAGTGGAGACCCAGTACTTC. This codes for CASSPRLVETQYF.

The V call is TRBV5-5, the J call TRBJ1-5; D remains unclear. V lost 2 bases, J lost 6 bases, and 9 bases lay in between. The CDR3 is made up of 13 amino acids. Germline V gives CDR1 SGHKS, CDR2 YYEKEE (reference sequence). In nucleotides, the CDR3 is TGTGCCAGCAGCTTCCAGGTTTCTCAGCCCCAGCATTTT. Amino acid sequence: CASSFQVSQPQHF.

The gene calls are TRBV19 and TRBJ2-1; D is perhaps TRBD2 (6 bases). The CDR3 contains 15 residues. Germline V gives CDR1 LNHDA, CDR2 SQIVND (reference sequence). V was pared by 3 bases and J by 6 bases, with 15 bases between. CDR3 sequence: CASSITWRETNEQFF. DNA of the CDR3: TGTGCCAGTAGTATCACATGGCGGGAAACCAATGAGCAGTTCTTC.

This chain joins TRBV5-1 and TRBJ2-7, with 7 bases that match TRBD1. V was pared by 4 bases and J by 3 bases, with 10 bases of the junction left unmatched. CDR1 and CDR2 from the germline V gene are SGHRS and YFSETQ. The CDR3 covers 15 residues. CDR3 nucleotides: TGCGCCAGCAGCCGCTCCGGGACAGTCCTCTACGAGCAGTACTTC. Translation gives CASSRSGTVLYEQYF.